The sequence of this TCR beta chain was determined in a study of cytotoxic CD8 clonotypes in ibrutinib-treated CLL. The overall study: Averaging across samples gave roughly 230,000 productive templates and tens of thousands of productive rearrangements. Study observations and caveats: In sustained-remission versus progressing patients, sampling times differed. Public clonotypes occurred uncommonly; on treatment, they contracted or remained stable.

Depths of 1 in 200,000 to 1 in 1 million T cells were the sequencing target. The protocol was immunoSEQ multiplex PCR, while the TCRdb copy is restricted to in-frame clones and leaves out a portion. This table has some 130,000 clones, roughly 85% appearing once. As to this clone: Its antigen is undetermined.

The CDR3 runs to 12 residues. CDR1 is MDHEN and CDR2 is SYDVKM in the germline V gene. V gave up 5 bases and J gave up 2 bases, with 7 bases separating them. The chain carries TRBV28 and TRBJ2-7, with D possibly matching TRBD2 (5 bases). The source was PBMCs, collected after 24 months of ibrutinib treatment. This receptor was identified in a human donor with chronic lymphocytic leukemia. CDR3: CASSPGTYEQYF. CDR3 coding DNA: TGTGCCAGCAGTCCCGGGACCTACGAGCAGTACTTC.